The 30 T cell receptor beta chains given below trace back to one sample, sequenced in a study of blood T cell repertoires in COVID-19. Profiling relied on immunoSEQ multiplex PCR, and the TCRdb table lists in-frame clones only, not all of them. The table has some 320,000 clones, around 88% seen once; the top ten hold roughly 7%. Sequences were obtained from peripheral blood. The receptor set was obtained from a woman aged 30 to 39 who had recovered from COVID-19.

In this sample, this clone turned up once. CDR3 amino acids: CATGTGGYEQYF. The CDR3 coding sequence is TGTGCCACCGGAACAGGGGGCTACGAGCAGTACTTC. The J gene is TRBJ2-7, the V gene TRBV27, with 8 bases aligning to TRBD1. The length of the CDR3 is 12 residues. The V segment lost 10 bases and the J segment 3 bases; nucleotides outside the gene matches: 5. Germline CDR1 is MNHEY and CDR2 is SMNVEV (reference sequence).

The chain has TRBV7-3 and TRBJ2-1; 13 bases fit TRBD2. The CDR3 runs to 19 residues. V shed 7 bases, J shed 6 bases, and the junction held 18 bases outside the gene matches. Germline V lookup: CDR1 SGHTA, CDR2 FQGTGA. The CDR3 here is CASTKVRPGTSGVINEQFF. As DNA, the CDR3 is TGTGCCAGCACCAAAGTACGACCAGGGACTAGCGGGGTGATCAATGAGCAGTTCTTC.

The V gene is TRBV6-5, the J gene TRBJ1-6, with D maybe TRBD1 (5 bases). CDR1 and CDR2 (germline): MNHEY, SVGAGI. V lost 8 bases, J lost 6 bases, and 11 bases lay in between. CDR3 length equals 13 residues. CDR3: CASWGGSNSPLHF. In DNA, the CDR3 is TGTGCCAGCTGGGGGGGTAGTAATTCACCCCTCCACTTT.

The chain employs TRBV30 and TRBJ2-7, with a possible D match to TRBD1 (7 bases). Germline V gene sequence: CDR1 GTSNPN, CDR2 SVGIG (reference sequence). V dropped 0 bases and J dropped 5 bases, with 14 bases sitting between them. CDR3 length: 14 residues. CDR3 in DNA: TGTGCCTGGAGTGTAGGGCAGGGGGGCCACGAGCAGTACTTC. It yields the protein CAWSVGQGGHEQYF.

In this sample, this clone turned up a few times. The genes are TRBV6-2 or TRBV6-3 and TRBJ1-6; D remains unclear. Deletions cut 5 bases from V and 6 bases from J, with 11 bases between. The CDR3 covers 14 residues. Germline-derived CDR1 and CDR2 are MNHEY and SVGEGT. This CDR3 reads CASSPIGGNSPLHF. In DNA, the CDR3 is TGTGCCAGCAGTCCAATCGGAGGTAATTCACCCCTCCACTTT.

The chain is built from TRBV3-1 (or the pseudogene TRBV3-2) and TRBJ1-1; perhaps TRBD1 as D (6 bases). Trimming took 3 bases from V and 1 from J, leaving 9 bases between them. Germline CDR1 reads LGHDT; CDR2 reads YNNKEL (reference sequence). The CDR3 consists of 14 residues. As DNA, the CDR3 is TGTGCCAGCAGCCACTCGGACAGGAACACTGAAGCTTTCTTT. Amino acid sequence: CASSHSDRNTEAFF.

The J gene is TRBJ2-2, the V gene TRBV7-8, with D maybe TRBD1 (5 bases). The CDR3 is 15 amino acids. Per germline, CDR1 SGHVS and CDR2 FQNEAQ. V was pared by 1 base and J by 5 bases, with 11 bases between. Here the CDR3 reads CASSLVGVETGELFF. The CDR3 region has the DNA TGTGCCAGCAGCTTAGTAGGGGTAGAAACCGGGGAGCTGTTTTTT.

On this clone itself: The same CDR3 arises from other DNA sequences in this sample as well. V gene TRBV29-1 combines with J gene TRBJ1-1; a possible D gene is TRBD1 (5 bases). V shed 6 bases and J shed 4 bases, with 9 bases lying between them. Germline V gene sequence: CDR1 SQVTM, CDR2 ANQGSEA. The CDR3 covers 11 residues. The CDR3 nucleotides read TGCAGCGTGGGGGGTGGCACTGAAGCTTTCTTT. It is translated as CSVGGGTEAFF.

CDR3 nucleotide sequence: TGTGCCAGCAGTTTAAGGGGACAGGGGGCAAGACAGCCCCAGCATTTT. As protein: CASSLRGQGARQPQHF. V is TRBV28 and J is TRBJ1-5, with TRBD1 matching 12 bases. In germline, CDR1 is MDHEN, CDR2 SYDVKM. Germline trimming cut 2 bases from V and 7 bases from J; bases unmatched to any gene: 6. The CDR3 runs 16 residues. Using reference TRBV28 and TRBJ1-5 for the parts outside the CDR3, the full variable domain is DVKVTQSSRYLVKRTGEKVFLECVQDMDHENMFWYRQDPGLGLRLIYFSYDVKMKEKGDIPEGYSVSREKKERFSLILESASTNQTSMYLCASSLRGQGARQPQHFGDGTRLSIL.

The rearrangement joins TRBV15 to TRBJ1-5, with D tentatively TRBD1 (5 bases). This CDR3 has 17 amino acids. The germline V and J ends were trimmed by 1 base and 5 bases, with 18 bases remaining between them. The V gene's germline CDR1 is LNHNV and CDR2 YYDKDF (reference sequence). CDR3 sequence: CATSRGFGQGGHQPQHF. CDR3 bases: TGTGCCACCAGCAGAGGTTTTGGGCAGGGAGGGCATCAGCCCCAGCATTTT.

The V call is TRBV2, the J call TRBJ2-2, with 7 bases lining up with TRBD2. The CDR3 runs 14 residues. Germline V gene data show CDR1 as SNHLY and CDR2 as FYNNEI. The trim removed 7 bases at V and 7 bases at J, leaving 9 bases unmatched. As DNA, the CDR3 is TGTGCCAGCATGTTGCGAGCGGGGTTCGGGGAGCTGTTTTTT. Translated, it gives CASMLRAGFGELFF.

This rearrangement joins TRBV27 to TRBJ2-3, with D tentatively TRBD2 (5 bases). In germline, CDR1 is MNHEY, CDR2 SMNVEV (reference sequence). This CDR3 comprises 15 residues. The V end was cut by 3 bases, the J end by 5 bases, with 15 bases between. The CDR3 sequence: CASSFVLVPLDTQYF. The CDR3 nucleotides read TGTGCCAGCAGTTTCGTACTAGTGCCACTAGATACGCAGTATTTT.

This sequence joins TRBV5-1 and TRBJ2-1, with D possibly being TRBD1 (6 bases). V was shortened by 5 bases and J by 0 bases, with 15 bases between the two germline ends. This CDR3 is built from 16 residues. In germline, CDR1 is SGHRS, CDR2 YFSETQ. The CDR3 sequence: CASRPGQLSSYNEQFF. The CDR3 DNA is TGCGCCAGCAGGCCTGGACAGTTATCCTCCTACAATGAGCAGTTCTTC. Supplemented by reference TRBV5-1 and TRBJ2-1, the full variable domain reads KAGVTQTPRYLIKTRGQQVTLSCSPISGHRSVSWYQQTPGQGLQFLFEYFSETQRNKGNFPGRFSGRQFSNSRSEMNVSTLELGDSALYLCASRPGQLSSYNEQFFGPGTRLTVL.

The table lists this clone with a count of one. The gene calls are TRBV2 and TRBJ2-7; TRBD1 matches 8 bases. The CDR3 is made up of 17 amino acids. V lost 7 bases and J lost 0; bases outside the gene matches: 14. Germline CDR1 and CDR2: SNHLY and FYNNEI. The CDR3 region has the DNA TGTGCCAGCACCCGAGGACCAGGGGGCCGGAGCTCCTACGAGCAGTACTTC. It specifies CASTRGPGGRSSYEQYF.

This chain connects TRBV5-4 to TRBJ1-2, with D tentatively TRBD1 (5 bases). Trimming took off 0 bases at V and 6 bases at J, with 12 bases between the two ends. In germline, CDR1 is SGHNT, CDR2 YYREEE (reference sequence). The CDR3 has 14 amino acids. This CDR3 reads CASSLDRTENGYTF. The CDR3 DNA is TGTGCCAGCAGCTTGGACAGGACGGAGAATGGCTACACCTTC.

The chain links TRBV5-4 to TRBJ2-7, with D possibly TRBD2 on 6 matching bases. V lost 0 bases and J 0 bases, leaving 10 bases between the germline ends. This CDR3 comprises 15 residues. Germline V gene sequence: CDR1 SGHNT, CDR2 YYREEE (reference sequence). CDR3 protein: CASSLGGEASYEQYF. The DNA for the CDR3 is TGTGCCAGCAGCTTGGGGGGGGAGGCCTCCTACGAGCAGTACTTC. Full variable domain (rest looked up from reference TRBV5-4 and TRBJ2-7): ETGVTQSPTHLIKTRGQQVTLRCSSQSGHNTVSWYQQALGQGPQFIFQYYREEENGRGNFPPRFSGLQFPNYSSELNVNALELDDSALYLCASSLGGEASYEQYFGPGTRLTVT.

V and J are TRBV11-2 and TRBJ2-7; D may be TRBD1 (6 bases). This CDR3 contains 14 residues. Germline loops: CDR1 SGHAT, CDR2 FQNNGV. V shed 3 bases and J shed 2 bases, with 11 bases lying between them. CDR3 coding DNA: TGTGCCAGCAGCTTCGGGACATCGACCTACGAGCAGTACTTC. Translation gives CASSFGTSTYEQYF.

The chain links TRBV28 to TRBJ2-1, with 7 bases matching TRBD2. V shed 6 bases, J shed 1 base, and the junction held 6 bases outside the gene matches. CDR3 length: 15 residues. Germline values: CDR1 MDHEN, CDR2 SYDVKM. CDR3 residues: CASSSPGGSYNEQFF. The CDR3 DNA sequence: TGTGCCAGCAGCTCCCCCGGGGGGTCCTACAATGAGCAGTTCTTC.

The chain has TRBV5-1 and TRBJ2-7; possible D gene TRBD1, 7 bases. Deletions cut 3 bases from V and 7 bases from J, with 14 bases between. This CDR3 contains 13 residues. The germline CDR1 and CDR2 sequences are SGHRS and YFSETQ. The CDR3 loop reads CASSWGDSWEQYF. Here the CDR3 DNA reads TGCGCCAGCAGCTGGGGGGACAGTTGGGAGCAGTACTTC.

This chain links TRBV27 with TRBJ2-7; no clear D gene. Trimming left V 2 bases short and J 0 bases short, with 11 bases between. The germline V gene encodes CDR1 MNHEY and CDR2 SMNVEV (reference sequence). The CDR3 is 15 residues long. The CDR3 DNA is TGTGCCAGCAGTTTAAGGCCAGGAAGCTCCTACGAGCAGTACTTC. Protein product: CASSLRPGSSYEQYF.

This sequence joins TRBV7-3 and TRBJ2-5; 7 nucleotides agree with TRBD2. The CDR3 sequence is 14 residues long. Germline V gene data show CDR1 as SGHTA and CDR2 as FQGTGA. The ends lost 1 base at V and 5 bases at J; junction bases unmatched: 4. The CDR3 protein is CASSLRASGETQYF. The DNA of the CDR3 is TGTGCCAGCAGCTTAAGGGCTAGCGGTGAGACCCAGTACTTC.

The CDR3 nucleotides are TGTGCCTCCTGGGGGGCAGGGACTAGCACTGAAGCTTTCTTT. This sequence encodes CASWGAGTSTEAFF. This chain links TRBV30 with TRBJ1-1, with D possibly matching TRBD1 (6 bases). The CDR3 covers 14 residues. The V and J ends lost 7 bases and 4 bases respectively, with 19 bases between them. In germline, CDR1 is GTSNPN, CDR2 SVGIG (reference sequence).

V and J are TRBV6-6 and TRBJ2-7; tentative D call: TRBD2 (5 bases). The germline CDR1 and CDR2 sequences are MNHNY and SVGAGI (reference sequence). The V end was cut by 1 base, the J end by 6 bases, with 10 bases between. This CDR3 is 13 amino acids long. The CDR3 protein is CASSYFGGGEQYF. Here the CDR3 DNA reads TGTGCCAGCAGTTACTTCGGAGGTGGCGAGCAGTACTTC.

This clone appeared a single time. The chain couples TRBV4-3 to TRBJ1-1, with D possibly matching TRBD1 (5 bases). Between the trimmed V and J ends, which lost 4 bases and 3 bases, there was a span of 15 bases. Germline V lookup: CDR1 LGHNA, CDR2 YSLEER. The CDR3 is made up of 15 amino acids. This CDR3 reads CASSPQAKIDTEAFF. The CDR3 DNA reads TGCGCCAGCAGCCCACAGGCGAAGATCGACACTGAAGCTTTCTTT.

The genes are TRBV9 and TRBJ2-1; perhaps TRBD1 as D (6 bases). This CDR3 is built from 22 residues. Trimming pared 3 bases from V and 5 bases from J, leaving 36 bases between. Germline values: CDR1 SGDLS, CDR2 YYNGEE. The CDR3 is CASSAPVPGGLNPLESHNEQFF. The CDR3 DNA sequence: TGTGCCAGCAGCGCTCCCGTTCCTGGGGGCCTCAATCCCCTTGAATCACACAATGAGCAGTTCTTC.

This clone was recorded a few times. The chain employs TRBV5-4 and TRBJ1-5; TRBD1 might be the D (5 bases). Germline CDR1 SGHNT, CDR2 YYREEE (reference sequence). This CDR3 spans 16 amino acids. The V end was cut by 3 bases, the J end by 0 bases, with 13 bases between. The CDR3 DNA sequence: TGTGCCAGCAGCTCTGACCCAGGGCTTAGCAATCAGCCCCAGCATTTT. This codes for CASSSDPGLSNQPQHF.

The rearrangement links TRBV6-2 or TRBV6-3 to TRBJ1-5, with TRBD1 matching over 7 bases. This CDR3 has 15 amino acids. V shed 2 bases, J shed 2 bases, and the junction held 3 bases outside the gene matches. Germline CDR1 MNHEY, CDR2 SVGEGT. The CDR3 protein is CASSYATGGNQPQHF. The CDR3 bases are TGTGCCAGCAGTTACGCCACAGGGGGCAATCAGCCCCAGCATTTT.

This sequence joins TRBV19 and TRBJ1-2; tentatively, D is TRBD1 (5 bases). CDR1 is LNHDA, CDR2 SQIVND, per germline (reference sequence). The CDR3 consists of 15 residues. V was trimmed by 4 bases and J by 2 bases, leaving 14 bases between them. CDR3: CASSRGDGWNYGYTF. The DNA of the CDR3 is TGTGCCAGTAGTAGGGGGGACGGATGGAACTATGGCTACACCTTC.

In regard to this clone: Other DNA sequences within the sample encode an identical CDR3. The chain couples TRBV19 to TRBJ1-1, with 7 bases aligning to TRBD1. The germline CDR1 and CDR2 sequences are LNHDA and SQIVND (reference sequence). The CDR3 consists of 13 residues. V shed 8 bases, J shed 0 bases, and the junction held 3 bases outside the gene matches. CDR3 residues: CASRTGVNTEAFF. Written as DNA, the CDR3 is TGTGCCAGTCGGACAGGAGTGAACACTGAAGCTTTCTTT. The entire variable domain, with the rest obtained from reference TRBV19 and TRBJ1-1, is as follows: DGGITQSPKYLFRKEGQNVTLSCEQNLNHDAMYWYRQDPGQGLRLIYYSQIVNDFQKGDIAEGYSVSREKKESFPLTVTSAQKNPTAFYLCASRTGVNTEAFFGQGTRLTVV.

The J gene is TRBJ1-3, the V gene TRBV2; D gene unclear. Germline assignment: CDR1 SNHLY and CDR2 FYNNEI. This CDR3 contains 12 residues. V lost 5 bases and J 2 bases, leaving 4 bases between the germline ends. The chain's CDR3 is CASSPAGNTIYF. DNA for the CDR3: TGTGCCAGCAGTCCAGCTGGAAACACCATATATTTT.